The clone carrying this T cell receptor beta chain was observed at least ten times. Its antigen is not identified. This sample was taken from a study of T-cell memory formation after mild COVID-19. Study context: TCR clusters were mostly confined to one donor each. Whole-study findings and limits: Second-wave clones with a day 37 peak had unconfirmed SARS-CoV-2 specificity. Contracting CD4+ clones lay largely in CM and EM, with CD8+ ones residing in EMRA.

TCRdb itself ran the 5' RACE reads through MiXCR, one entry per CDR3 protein. The sample lists roughly 130,000 distinct CDR3 sequences; over 15% were seen once. In germline, CDR1 is SGHTA, CDR2 FQGNSA. V was clipped by 5 bases and J by 2 bases, with 14 bases between them. CDR3 size: 15 residues. Input material: PBMCs or a T cell subset sorted from them (not recorded which). V and J are TRBV7-2 and TRBJ2-3; no clear D. This clonotype was sampled from a young man who had mild COVID-19 (a few samples of this study predate the infection). Cell type and time point are not known. The CDR3 region has the DNA TGTGCCAGCAGCCGCTGGGCCCTACCCACAGATACGCAGTATTTT. Translated: CASSRWALPTDTQYF.